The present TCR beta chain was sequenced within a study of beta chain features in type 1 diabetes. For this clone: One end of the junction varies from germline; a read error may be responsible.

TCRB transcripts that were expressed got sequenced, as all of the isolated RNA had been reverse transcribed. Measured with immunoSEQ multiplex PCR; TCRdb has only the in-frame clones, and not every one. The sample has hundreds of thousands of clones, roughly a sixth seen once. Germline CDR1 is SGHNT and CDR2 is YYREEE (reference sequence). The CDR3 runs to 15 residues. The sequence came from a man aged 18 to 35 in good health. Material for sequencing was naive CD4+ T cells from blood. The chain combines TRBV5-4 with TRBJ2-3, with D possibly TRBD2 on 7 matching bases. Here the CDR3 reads CASSLGAGETDTQYF. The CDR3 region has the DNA TGTGCCAGCAGTTTGGGGGCGGGGGAGACAGATACGCAGTATTTT.